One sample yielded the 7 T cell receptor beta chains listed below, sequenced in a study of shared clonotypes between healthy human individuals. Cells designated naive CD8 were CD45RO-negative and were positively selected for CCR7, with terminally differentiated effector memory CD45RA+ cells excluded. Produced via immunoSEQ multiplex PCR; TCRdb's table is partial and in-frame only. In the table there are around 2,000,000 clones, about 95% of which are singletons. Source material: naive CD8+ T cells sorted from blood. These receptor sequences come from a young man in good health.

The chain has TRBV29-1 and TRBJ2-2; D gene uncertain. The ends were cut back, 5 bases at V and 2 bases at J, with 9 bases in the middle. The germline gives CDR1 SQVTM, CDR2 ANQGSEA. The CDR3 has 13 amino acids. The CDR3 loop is CSVLPFNTGELFF. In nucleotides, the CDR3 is TGCAGCGTTCTACCCTTTAACACCGGGGAGCTGTTTTTT.

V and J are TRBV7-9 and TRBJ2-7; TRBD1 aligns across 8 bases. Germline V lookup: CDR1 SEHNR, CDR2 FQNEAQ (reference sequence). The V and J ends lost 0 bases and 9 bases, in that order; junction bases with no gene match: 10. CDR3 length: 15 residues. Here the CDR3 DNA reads TGTGCCAGCAGCTTAGCGAGTAGCGACAGGGGAGTGCAGTACTTC. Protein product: CASSLASSDRGVQYF.

DNA of the CDR3: TGTGCCAGTAGTATCGGCGGCCCCCCAGATGAGCAGTACTTC. Its translation is CASSIGGPPDEQYF. This rearrangement joins TRBV19 to TRBJ2-7; D is unresolved. This CDR3 comprises 14 residues. Trimming removed 3 bases at V and 7 bases at J, with 16 bases between. The germline V gene encodes CDR1 LNHDA and CDR2 SQIVND (reference sequence).

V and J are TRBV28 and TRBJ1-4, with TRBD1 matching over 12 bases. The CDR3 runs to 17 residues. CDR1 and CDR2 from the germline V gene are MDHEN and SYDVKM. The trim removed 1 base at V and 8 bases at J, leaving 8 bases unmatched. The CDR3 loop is CASSLSGTGGTWEKLFF. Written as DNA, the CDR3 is TGTGCCAGCAGTTTATCCGGGACAGGGGGCACATGGGAAAAACTGTTTTTT.

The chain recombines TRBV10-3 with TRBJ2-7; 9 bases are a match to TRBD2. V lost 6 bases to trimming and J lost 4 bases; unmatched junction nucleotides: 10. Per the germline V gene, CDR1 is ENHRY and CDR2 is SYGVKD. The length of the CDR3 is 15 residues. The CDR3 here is CAISPVAGAAYEQYF. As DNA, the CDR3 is TGTGCCATCAGCCCTGTAGCGGGAGCAGCTTACGAGCAGTACTTC.

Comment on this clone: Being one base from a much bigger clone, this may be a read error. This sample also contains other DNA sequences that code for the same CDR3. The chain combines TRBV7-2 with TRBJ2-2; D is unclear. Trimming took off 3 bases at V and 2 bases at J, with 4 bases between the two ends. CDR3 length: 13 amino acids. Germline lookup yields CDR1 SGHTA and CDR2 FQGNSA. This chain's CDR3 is CASSFLNTGELFF. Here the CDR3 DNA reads TGTGCCAGCAGCTTCCTAAACACCGGGGAGCTGTTTTTT.

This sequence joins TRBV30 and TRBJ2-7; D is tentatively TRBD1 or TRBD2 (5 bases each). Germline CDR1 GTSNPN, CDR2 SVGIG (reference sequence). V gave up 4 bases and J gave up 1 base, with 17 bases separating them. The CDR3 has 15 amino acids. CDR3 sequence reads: CAWTRPGTLSYEQYF. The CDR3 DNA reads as TGTGCCTGGACCCGTCCGGGGACGCTATCCTACGAGCAGTACTTC.